Reported below is one T cell receptor beta chain. This sample stems from a study of cytomegalovirus exposure and HLA in healthy donors. The study ran its PCR with 60 Vbeta and 13 Jbeta primers. Generated by immunoSEQ multiplex PCR, the TCRdb table keeps only in-frame clones and is missing some. The data hold some 150,000 clones, with roughly 80% observed a single time. The CDR3 has 12 amino acids. CDR1 is SGHDT and CDR2 is YYEEEE in the germline V gene. The ends lost 2 bases at V and 7 bases at J; junction bases unmatched: 2. Sequencing was carried out using PBMCs. The gene calls are TRBV5-6 and TRBJ2-7; 8 nucleotides agree with TRBD1. This TCR derives from a male donor in good health and CMV-seronegative. CDR3 loop: CASSFYRGEQYF. The CDR3 region has the DNA TGTGCCAGCAGCTTCTACAGGGGGGAGCAGTACTTC.